The clone carrying this TCR beta chain has just one count. These data come from a study of blood T cell repertoires in COVID-19. Measured with immunoSEQ multiplex PCR; TCRdb has only the in-frame clones, and not every one. The sample holds approximately 210,000 clones, around 78% seen once. The CDR3 extends over 14 amino acids. In germline, CDR1 is SNHLY, CDR2 FYNNEI. Trimming removed 10 bases from V and 8 bases from J, with 23 bases in between. This chain links TRBV2 with TRBJ1-1; D remains unclear. The sequencing input was peripheral blood. The receptor's source is a woman in her 70s with active or convalescent COVID-19. The CDR3 region is CATKTQDGREEAFF. For the CDR3, the DNA is TGTGCCACCAAAACCCAGGACGGCCGGGAGGAAGCTTTCTTT.